This T cell receptor beta chain stems from a study of cytomegalovirus exposure and HLA in healthy donors (dated by TCRdb to between 2016 and 2019). At the level of the whole study: According to an earlier analysis of several hundred of the donors, about 170 million T cells yielded over 100 million unique TCR beta sequences and approximately 300 Gb of sequence data. Approximately 300 gigabases of sequencing data and about 92 million unique TCR sequences made up an early release that covered several hundred HLA-typed donors. Of the roughly 400 genotyped donors, 65% to 90% were placed in the genetic ancestry cluster associated with self-reported Caucasian donors. The study aimed to test whether signatures of past pathogen exposure could be identified by cataloging public T cell receptors. The study used immunosequencing to profile the T cell repertoires of hundreds of subjects and linked those repertoires to cytomegalovirus serostatus. Besides the first cohort of some 670 subjects, a separate validation cohort made up of 95 to 150 different subjects was used. High-throughput TCR immunosequencing, statistical association of individual TCRs with disease status, and machine learning were combined to predict cytomegalovirus infection status. In a later analysis, previously published TCR beta repertoires from more than 500 donors were re-analyzed and high-resolution HLA genotyping was added so that TCR occurrence patterns could be studied. In the later analysis, no new phenotypic data were used to find candidate immune exposures; instead, reliance was placed on TCR beta sequences and their occurrence across donors. In an earlier analysis of 500 to 650 of the donors, high-throughput TCR beta sequencing was used to judge whether each TCR beta V gene segment behaved as functional or pseudogenic. Donor age, sex, ethnicity and CMV serostatus were compiled alongside the repertoire data. A later genetic analysis used genome-wide SNP genotypes for 398 of the 666 donors, treating that subset as a discovery cohort. Every repertoire in the discovery cohort had been generated on one and the same sequencing platform. HLA typing included class I and class II loci at four-digit resolution. Typing coverage varied by locus: roughly 629-640 donors for A, B, C, DRB1 and DQB1; about 520 for DQA1; more than 600 for DPA1; around 450 for DPB1. Four or five DR-DQ haplotypes were handled as single units for association and clustering because linkage in the cohort was strong. On average, around 240,000 unique TCR beta nucleotide sequences were sequenced per donor among a few hundred genotyped donors of the cohort, with around 19% of those sequences being non-productive. Broader findings and caveats from the paper: HLA typing was unavailable for some donors at each locus, so association tests used only the typed subset. A later genetic analysis associated a missense DCLRE1C variant with V-gene and J-gene trimming of TCR beta chains, and an independent cohort replicated the association. A few of the identified cytomegalovirus-associated TCR beta chains were confirmed in vitro to be specific for cytomegalovirus antigens. Specific HLA alleles were associated with around 18,000 TCR beta sequences at a false discovery rate of 0.05 in a later analysis. Linkage disequilibrium might explain the correlated functional status among segregating V segments, but an unknown experimental factor could not be excluded. The authors suggested that the approach could potentially be extended to other disease states and immunological phenotypes. Some IMGT-functional V segments, including TRBV6-2 and TRBV6-3, could not be told apart with the 87-base-pair reads, so those segments were excluded. In this cohort, only TCR beta chains were sequenced, and detectable features were limited by the absence of alpha or paired-chain data. In an earlier analysis of a few hundred of the donors, most TCR beta V segments were observed in productive rearrangements about 87% or about 30% of the time, broadly matching IMGT annotations. Assigning TCR associations to individual alleles was difficult when HLA alleles, especially DR and DQ, strongly co-occurred. Most TCR sequences were seen in very few donors, while some public TCRs were found in many individuals. In a later analysis, most CMV-associated TCR beta chains were found to appear HLA-restricted, with HLA associations seemingly driven largely by CMV exposure. A cluster of highly shared sequence variants was judged likely to be a technical artifact of the sequencing pipeline. In the study, some 180 TCR beta chains were listed as associated with cytomegalovirus. The earlier analysis of about 600 of the donors excluded about 16 rarely observed V segments, including chromosome 9 orphons, because counts were too low. Compared with the roughly 700-donor mean, donors in an Asian-associated ancestry cluster had fewer N-insertions in productive TCRs, according to a later genetic analysis. In a later analysis, HLA-associated TCR beta chains were found to be more clonally expanded and to have lower generation probabilities than equally common non-associated chains. CMV serostatus was the only immune exposure information available for the cohort. A further reported finding was that TCR beta sequences accurately predicted the HLA-A and HLA-B alleles for most subjects in the first cohort. A later analysis reported that several top co-occurrence clusters appeared linked to parvovirus B19, influenza, CMV and Epstein-Barr virus. The classifier was reported to diagnose cytomegalovirus status with high specificity and sensitivity in both the original cohort and the validation cohort. Presence/absence analyses assumed roughly uniform sequencing depth across donors, an assumption that may not hold. In a later analysis, the rate of TCR association differed among HLA loci, with DRB1 alleles having the most associated TCRs and HLA-C alleles having the fewest.

V is cut back by 5 bases and J by 1 base, with 4 bases in the junction unmatched. The CDR3 runs 16 amino acids, cysteine and phenylalanine included. Kept here is only the CDR3 DNA, which spans 48 bases and is read in frame from base 1. The germline V gene (reference sequence) yields LNHDA for CDR1 and SQIVND for CDR2. The cohort was made up of 650 to 700 healthy bone marrow donors. All cohort members were sampled while nominally healthy, although unrecorded immune exposures were likely present. The donor was CMV seronegative and was included in the group of under 450 seronegative cohort members. Each donor provided a peripheral blood sample, and peripheral blood mononuclear cells were used for TCR beta sequencing. The Qiagen DNeasy Blood Extraction Kit was used to extract genomic DNA from the blood cell samples. Library creation used the immunoSEQ multiplex PCR assay. The multiplex PCR relied on a mix of 60 forward primers for TCR Vbeta segments and 13 reverse primers for TCR Jbeta segments. A multiplex PCR assay on genomic DNA amplified the CDR3 region of rearranged TCR beta genes. Amplified TCR beta libraries were sequenced as 87-base-pair reads on the Illumina HiSeq System. In the original analysis: A later analysis counted about 80 million unique TCR beta chains across the 500 to 850 repertoires, and 10 million to 11 million of these chains were shared by at least two donors. A nearest-neighbor algorithm error-corrected the raw reads and collapsed the reads into unique sequences, merging closely related sequences to remove PCR and sequencing errors. Alignment of CDR3 sequences to IMGT reference sequences was used to assign V, D and J gene segments. For a sequence to be retained, a match of at least six nucleotides to both a V gene segment and a J gene segment was required. Rearrangements were classified as productive when the CDR3 lacked stop codons and remained in frame with V and J, and all other rearrangements were classified as non-productive. Following IMGT convention, CDR3 was defined as the stretch from the second conserved V-encoded cysteine up to the conserved J-encoded phenylalanine. The earlier analysis of a few hundred of the donors excluded any sequence lacking an unambiguous match to a single V gene segment. An earlier analysis of fewer than 750 of the donors classified V segments as functional when productive rearrangements were above 56.7% and as segregating when the standard deviation between donors was above 5%. To diagnose cytomegalovirus status from the catalog of TCR beta chain sequences, a statistical classification framework was built. In a later analysis, TCR nucleotide sequences were compared against IMGT/GENE-DB human TR gene sequences so that V and J genes could be assigned. A later analysis assigned CDR3 sequences and most-parsimonious VDJ recombination scenarios with the TCRdist pipeline. A later analysis defined each TCR beta chain by its CDR3 amino acid sequence plus V-gene family, and excluded reads lacking a unique V-gene family. In a later analysis, around 600 highly shared, low-generation-probability nucleotide sequences were removed to address suspected cross-contamination and a sequencing artifact. A later analysis calculated a clonal expansion index for each public chain from normalized within-repertoire ranks of inferred template counts. In a later analysis, generation probabilities were computed using a VDJ recombination model fitted to out-of-frame rearrangements, and the results were checked against IGoR. In a later analysis, hypergeometric tests were used to score TCR-TCR, TCR-HLA and TCR-CMV co-occurrence, with a repertoire-size bias correction applied to TCR pairs. To estimate false discovery rates, a later analysis permuted the HLA or CMV assignments 20 times. A later analysis grouped co-occurring TCRs with DBSCAN, adding TCRdist sequence similarity when clustering within HLA-allele-positive subsets. For co-occurrence clustering, repertoires with fewer than 30,000 or more than 120,000 public chains were excluded, along with several repertoires with anomalous nucleotide sharing. In TCRdb, the immuneACCESS table is reduced to in-frame sequences with V and J assigned. These tables do not hold every clone; where another copy was compared, an unresolved V gene accounts for under half, and the others remain unexplained. D and trimming come from the DNA, and the V and J calls and clone size come from that table. The sample records tens of thousands of clones, around 84% of which are singletons. Around 3.6% of the sample goes to the ten largest clones.

In regard to this clone: Its antigen is unknown. It has no much larger one-base neighbor in the sample; base qualities were not kept.

The sample consisted of PBMCs. The chain is assembled from TRBV19 and TRBJ1-6; 8 central bases correspond to TRBD1. This clonotype was obtained from a woman aged 18-29 years in good health and CMV-seronegative. The CDR3 has the sequence CASSGQGGSYNSPLHF. The DNA sequence is given as TGTGCCAGTAGTGGACAGGGTGGATCCTATAATTCACCCCTCCACTTT.